The rows below give T cell receptor beta chains drawn from one sample of a study of shared clonotypes between healthy human individuals. The table came from immunoSEQ multiplex PCR; TCRdb's copy has only in-frame clones and leaves some out. The sample lists just over 2,000,000 clones; over 85% were seen once. The sequenced material came from naive CD4+ T cells sorted from blood. The receptors were sampled from a man aged 18 to 30 in good health. Each CDR3 is given with its conserved first and last residue. The D gene is left open where the match is weak. Only some rows state a clone size, as once, few, many or a class for expanded clones.

once	NA	TRBV28	13	TRBJ1-4	TGTGCCAGCAGCCCACTCCTCAAGGAAAAACTGTTTTTT	CASSPLLKEKLFF
NA	NA	TRBV5-1	15	TRBJ1-2	TGCGCCAGCAGCCCTACGCCGGGGGAAGCATATGGCTACACCTTC	CASSPTPGEAYGYTF
NA	TRBD2	TRBV10-2	14	TRBJ2-7	TGCGCCAGCAGTGGGGCGGGGGGGGCCTACGAGCAGTACTTC	CASSGAGGAYEQYF
NA	NA	TRBV15	11	TRBJ2-1	TGTGCCACCAGCAGAGGGGATGAGCAGTTCTTC	CATSRGDEQFF
NA	NA	TRBV5-1	13	TRBJ2-2	TGCGCCAGCAGCTTCATCGACACCGGGGAGCTGTTTTTT	CASSFIDTGELFF
NA	NA	TRBV7-2	15	TRBJ2-7	TGTGCCAGCAGCCTAGAACAGGGCCCCTCCTACGAGCAGTACTTC	CASSLEQGPSYEQYF
NA	TRBD1	TRBV20-1	11	TRBJ1-4	TGCAGTGCTCAGGGGGATGAAAAACTGTTTTTT	CSAQGDEKLFF
NA	NA	TRBV6-5	14	TRBJ1-5	TGTGCCAGCAGTTACTCGACGGGCAGTCAGCCCCAGCATTTT	CASSYSTGSQPQHF
NA	NA	TRBV5-7	17	TRBJ2-2	TGTGCCAGCAGCTTGGCCGATGGCAGGGAGAACACCGGGGAGCTGTTTTTT	CASSLADGRENTGELFF
NA	NA	TRBV28	13	TRBJ1-1	TGTGCCAGCAGTTTATCAGCCCGGTGGGAAGCTTTCTTT	CASSLSARWEAFF
NA	TRBD1	TRBV5-1	14	TRBJ1-1	TGCGCCAGCAGCTCCGGGACAGGGGGGACTGAAGCTTTCTTT	CASSSGTGGTEAFF
once	NA	TRBV19	13	TRBJ2-2	TGTGCCAGTAGTATAGTGAACACCGGGGAGCTGTTTTTT	CASSIVNTGELFF
NA	TRBD1	TRBV30	17	TRBJ2-7	TGTGCCTGGAGTGCAGGGGCGGGGACAGGGGGCAGGTACGAGCAGTACTTC	CAWSAGAGTGGRYEQYF
NA	NA	TRBV5-6	14	TRBJ2-5	TGTGCCAGCAGCTCCCAGGCTCCCCTAGAGACCCAGTACTTC	CASSSQAPLETQYF
NA	TRBD1	TRBV30	18	TRBJ2-1	TGTGCCTGGAGTATAATCGAATGGGACAGGGGGGGGATTAATGAGCAGTTCTTC	CAWSIIEWDRGGINEQFF
once	TRBD1	TRBV7-2	15	TRBJ1-2	TGTGCCAGCAGCTTGGGACAGACCTATAACTATGGCTACACCTTC	CASSLGQTYNYGYTF
NA	TRBD2	TRBV11-2	14	TRBJ2-7	TGTGCCAGCAGATCACTAGCGGGAGGGTACGAGCAGTACTTC	CASRSLAGGYEQYF
NA	NA	TRBV2	13	TRBJ1-4	TGTGCCAGCCGGGTAGAGTTTAATGAAAAACTGTTTTTT	CASRVEFNEKLFF
NA	TRBD2	TRBV7-2	18	TRBJ2-5	TGTGCCAGCAGTCCTAGCGGGAGGGCCAGCACGCCGGGGGAGACCCAGTACTTC	CASSPSGRASTPGETQYF
NA	TRBD1	TRBV5-1	16	TRBJ1-3	TGCGCCAGCAGCTTGGCCCCGGGACAGGGGGTAAACACCATATATTTT	CASSLAPGQGVNTIYF
NA	NA	TRBV9	17	TRBJ2-3	TGTGCCAGCAGCGTATCCCCTGGCGGGGCGGGAACAGATACGCAGTATTTT	CASSVSPGGAGTDTQYF
NA	TRBD1	TRBV5-1	14	TRBJ2-7	TGCGCCAGCAGCTTTACAGGGGGCGGCTACGAGCAGTACTTC	CASSFTGGGYEQYF
NA	NA	TRBV18	16	TRBJ2-4	TGTGCCAGCTCACCGCCGGGCCAAGAGGCCAAAAACATTCAGTACTTC	CASSPPGQEAKNIQYF
NA	NA	TRBV19	15	TRBJ1-6	TGTGCCAGTAGTGGCCCGACTCTTCTCGGGTCACCCCTCCACTTT	CASSGPTLLGSPLHF
NA	NA	TRBV7-2	17	TRBJ2-7	TGTGCCAGCAGCTTGGCGCAGGCAAGGGGTCCTGGGGGAGAGCAGTACTTC	CASSLAQARGPGGEQYF
few	NA	TRBV7-9	16	TRBJ1-1	TGTGCCAGCAGCCCCGCGGGCAGGGCGACGGACACTGAAGCTTTCTTT	CASSPAGRATDTEAFF
NA	TRBD2	TRBV14	15	TRBJ2-1	TGTGCCAGCAGCCATCCGCTAGCGGGGGTCGCTGAGCAGTTCTTC	CASSHPLAGVAEQFF
NA	NA	TRBV4-3	16	TRBJ1-1	TGCGCCAGCAGCCAGTCCCCGGGTTTAGGGAACACTGAAGCTTTCTTT	CASSQSPGLGNTEAFF
once	NA	TRBV5-4	15	TRBJ1-6	TGTGCCAGCAGCTCCCCCCGGGACGGGAATTCACCCCTCCACTTT	CASSSPRDGNSPLHF
NA	NA	TRBV5-1	15	TRBJ2-2	TGCGCCAGCAAAAACGGGAAGCTCTTCACCGGGGAGCTGTTTTTT	CASKNGKLFTGELFF
NA	NA	TRBV5-6	14	TRBJ1-5	TGTGCCAGCAGTCTAGACGGATTCAATCAGCCCCAGCATTTT	CASSLDGFNQPQHF
NA	NA	TRBV9	14	TRBJ1-2	TGTGCCAGCAGCGTAGGGTTAGGGGCCTATGGCTACACCTTC	CASSVGLGAYGYTF
NA	NA	TRBV2	14	TRBJ2-7	TGTGCCAGCAGTGAAAGTCTTACCTTCTACGAGCAGTACTTC	CASSESLTFYEQYF
NA	NA	TRBV30	14	TRBJ1-1	TGTGCCTGGAGTGGTAACACCATGAACACTGAAGCTTTCTTT	CAWSGNTMNTEAFF
NA	TRBD1	TRBV27	14	TRBJ2-7	TGTGCCAGCAGTTCCCCGGACAGGGTAGACGAGCAGTACTTC	CASSSPDRVDEQYF
once	NA	TRBV11-1	13	TRBJ2-1	TGTGCCAGCAGCTTCGACTTACACAATGAGCAGTTCTTC	CASSFDLHNEQFF
NA	TRBD1	TRBV6-5	15	TRBJ1-5	TGTGCCAGCAGACGGGACAGATCTAGCAATCAGCCCCAGCATTTT	CASRRDRSSNQPQHF
once	NA	TRBV6-5	15	TRBJ2-7	TGTGCCAGCAGCCAACTACTCGACAGGACCTACGAGCAGTACTTC	CASSQLLDRTYEQYF
NA	NA	TRBV11-2	14	TRBJ2-7	TGTGCCAGCACCCTACGTGGAGTAGCCCACGAGCAGTACTTC	CASTLRGVAHEQYF
NA	NA	TRBV28	14	TRBJ1-2	TGTGCCAGCAGTTTAAACAGGGAAAACTATGGCTACACCTTC	CASSLNRENYGYTF
NA	NA	TRBV6-5	15	TRBJ1-6	TGTGCCAGCAGAGCCGAGGATCATTATAATTCACCCCTCCACTTT	CASRAEDHYNSPLHF
NA	NA	TRBV2	16	TRBJ1-2	TGTGCCAGCAGTGAACGAGGACTGGACCTTGGATATGGCTACACCTTC	CASSERGLDLGYGYTF
once	NA	TRBV15	13	TRBJ2-7	TGTGCCACCAGCAGAGCCAATCGCTACGAGCAGTACTTC	CATSRANRYEQYF
NA	TRBD2	TRBV7-2	15	TRBJ2-7	TGTGCCAGCAGCTTAGAGCTAGCGGGGGGCTCCGAGCAGTACTTC	CASSLELAGGSEQYF
once	NA	TRBV18	16	TRBJ2-5	TGTGCCAGCTCACCCCGACCTCTAGGGGGGGGAGAGACCCAGTACTTC	CASSPRPLGGGETQYF
NA	NA	TRBV29-1	13	TRBJ1-2	TGCAGCGTTGAGTACAAAACTAACTATGGCTACACCTTC	CSVEYKTNYGYTF
NA	TRBD1	TRBV5-1	13	TRBJ2-7	TGCGCCAGCAGACAGGGGCCCTCCTACGAGCAGTACTTC	CASRQGPSYEQYF